Below are 30 T cell receptor beta chains sequenced from a single sample in a study of cytomegalovirus exposure and HLA in healthy donors. In the PCR, 60 Vbeta and 13 Jbeta primers were used. Assay used: immunoSEQ multiplex PCR; TCRdb lists only in-frame clones, some missing. The sample holds tens of thousands of clones; roughly 89% are singletons and the top ten take 9.5% to 12%. Sequencing used PBMCs. These receptors came from a woman in her forties in good health and CMV-seropositive.

This chain links TRBV11-2 with TRBJ1-6; 7 nucleotides agree with TRBD1. CDR1 is SGHAT and CDR2 is FQNNGV in the germline V gene. This CDR3 is built from 15 residues. V was clipped by 1 base and J by 9 bases; unmatched bases: 6. The CDR3 region is CASSLGAGGGSPLHF. In DNA form, the CDR3 reads TGTGCCAGCAGCTTAGGAGCAGGGGGAGGTTCACCCCTCCACTTT.

CDR3 sequence reads: CASSPNRGYEQYF. In DNA form, the CDR3 reads TGTGCCAGCAGCCCTAACCGGGGCTACGAGCAGTACTTC. The gene calls are TRBV11-3 and TRBJ2-7, with TRBD2 as a possible D gene (5 bases). Germline assignment: CDR1 SGHNT and CDR2 YENEEA. The V end lost 5 bases, the J end lost 3 bases, and 11 bases lay between the germline ends. The CDR3 length is 13 residues.

The chain links TRBV5-1 to TRBJ1-2, with 8 bases fitting TRBD1. Losses at the gene ends were 4 bases for V and 6 bases for J; bases not matched to a gene: 8. The CDR3 sequence is 14 residues long. CDR1 and CDR2 from the germline V gene are SGHRS and YFSETQ. CDR3 amino acids: CASSKGQGRDGYTF. In DNA, the CDR3 is TGCGCCAGCAGCAAAGGACAGGGAAGGGATGGCTACACCTTC. Together with reference TRBV5-1 and TRBJ1-2, the CDR3 gives the full variable domain: KAGVTQTPRYLIKTRGQQVTLSCSPISGHRSVSWYQQTPGQGLQFLFEYFSETQRNKGNFPGRFSGRQFSNSRSEMNVSTLELGDSALYLCASSKGQGRDGYTFGSGTRLTVV.

This clone was counted only a few times. V and J are TRBV5-5 and TRBJ2-3; no clear D gene. Looked up from germline, CDR1 is SGHKS and CDR2 is YYEKEE (reference sequence). This CDR3 region has 17 residues. V lost 0 bases to trimming and J lost 6 bases, with 20 bases between them. In DNA form, the CDR3 reads TGTGCCAGCAGCTTGGAGAGACATGTTGACATCAGGGATACGCAGTATTTT. Encoded protein: CASSLERHVDIRDTQYF.

This clone was recorded once. The chain has TRBV6-1 and TRBJ2-5, with a tentative D call TRBD1 (6 bases). The V and J ends lost 6 bases and 1 base respectively, with 15 bases between them. The germline V gene encodes CDR1 MNHNS and CDR2 SASEGT. The CDR3 sequence is 15 residues long. The CDR3 DNA is TGTGCCAGCAGGGCTGGCGGACAGAGCCAAGAGACCCAGTACTTC. Its protein is CASRAGGQSQETQYF.

The V gene is TRBV11-2, the J gene TRBJ1-6; D is possibly TRBD1 (5 bases). V gave up 4 bases and J gave up 12 bases, with 19 bases separating them. The length of the CDR3 is 15 residues. Germline assignment: CDR1 SGHAT and CDR2 FQNNGV. CDR3 sequence reads: CASSSGGGTSLPLHF. The CDR3 nucleotides read TGTGCCAGCAGCTCGGGGGGAGGGACCAGCTTACCCCTCCACTTT.

The rearrangement uses TRBV2 and TRBJ1-1; TRBD1 aligns across 9 bases. The CDR3 consists of 16 residues. V shed 1 base and J 2 bases; nucleotides not matched to a gene: 5. The germline V gene encodes CDR1 SNHLY and CDR2 FYNNEI. The CDR3 protein is CASSEEGTGPNTEAFF. The CDR3 DNA follows: TGTGCCAGCAGTGAAGAGGGGACAGGGCCCAACACTGAAGCTTTCTTT.

The chain joins TRBV18 to TRBJ2-5, with 9 bases that match TRBD1. The V gene's germline CDR1 is KGHSH and CDR2 LQKENI. The CDR3 spans 15 residues. J lost 5 bases, V lost 3 bases, and 7 bases had no gene match. In DNA form, the CDR3 reads TGTGCCAGCTCACCTCCCGGGACAGGGACGGAGACCCAGTACTTC. Its protein product is CASSPPGTGTETQYF.

The gene calls are TRBV7-3 and TRBJ2-1; 9 nucleotides agree with TRBD1. This CDR3 is built from 15 residues. V gave up 4 bases and J gave up 8 bases; unmatched junction bases: 9. Germline V gene sequence: CDR1 SGHTA, CDR2 FQGTGA. CDR3 coding DNA: TGTGCCAGCAGCTATCGGACAGGGGCCGCCCATGAGCAGTTCTTC. It translates to CASSYRTGAAHEQFF. The whole variable domain, filled in from reference TRBV7-3 and TRBJ2-1, reads GAGVSQTPSNKVTEKGKYVELRCDPISGHTALYWYRQSLGQGPEFLIYFQGTGAADDSGLPNDRFFAVRPEGSVSTLKIQRTERGDSAVYLCASSYRTGAAHEQFFGPGTRLTVL.

The rearrangement joins TRBV19 to TRBJ1-5; tentative D call: TRBD1 (5 bases). The CDR3 consists of 14 residues. Between the trimmed V and J ends, which lost 7 bases and 3 bases, there was a span of 13 bases. Germline V CDR1 and CDR2: LNHDA, SQIVND (reference sequence). CDR3 sequence reads: CASKFGRDNQPQHF. CDR3 in DNA: TGTGCCAGTAAGTTTGGCAGGGACAATCAGCCCCAGCATTTT.

The rearrangement links TRBV27 to TRBJ2-5, with 9 bases matching TRBD2. CDR3 length: 16 residues. The V segment lost 4 bases and the J segment 5 bases; nucleotides outside the gene matches: 11. Looked up from germline, CDR1 is MNHEY and CDR2 is SMNVEV (reference sequence). As DNA, the CDR3 is TGTGCCAGCAGTTGGCGGACAGCGGGGGGTTCGGAGACCCAGTACTTC. This encodes CASSWRTAGGSETQYF.

The chain carries TRBV6-5 and TRBJ1-5, with a weak D call TRBD1 (6 bases). The CDR3 extends over 15 amino acids. V dropped 2 bases and J dropped 5 bases, with 13 bases sitting between them. Germline CDR1 is MNHEY and CDR2 is SVGAGI. The CDR3 sequence: CASSYRGQPHQPQHF. For the CDR3, the DNA is TGTGCCAGCAGTTACCGAGGACAGCCCCATCAGCCCCAGCATTTT.

The chain employs TRBV5-5 and TRBJ1-1; 7 bases are a match to TRBD1. Germline loops: CDR1 SGHKS, CDR2 YYEKEE (reference sequence). This CDR3 has 15 residues. With 5 bases clipped from V and 1 base from J, the junction kept 8 bases outside the gene matches. The CDR3 DNA is TGTGCCAGCAGGCTGCCTGGGACAGCGAACACTGAAGCTTTCTTT. Protein product: CASRLPGTANTEAFF.

V and J are TRBV4-3 and TRBJ1-4; unclear D gene. From germline, CDR1 is LGHNA and CDR2 YSLEER. Trimming removed 0 bases at V and 8 bases at J, with 16 bases between. The CDR3 has 16 amino acids. The CDR3 DNA reads as TGCGCCAGCAGCCAAGATTTAGGAGCCCAACGGGAAAAACTGTTTTTT. This sequence encodes CASSQDLGAQREKLFF.

This clone was recorded only once. The chain links TRBV28 to TRBJ1-6; TRBD1 matches 7 bases. Trimming cost V 4 bases and J 12 bases; bases outside gene matches: 3. The CDR3 consists of 12 residues. Germline-derived CDR1 and CDR2 are MDHEN and SYDVKM. The CDR3 spells CASSSQGEPLHF. Here the CDR3 DNA reads TGTGCCAGCAGTTCCCAGGGGGAACCCCTCCACTTT.

This chain uses TRBV29-1 with TRBJ1-1; D is perhaps TRBD1 (6 bases). Looked up from germline, CDR1 is SQVTM and CDR2 is ANQGSEA. The germline V and J ends were trimmed by 7 bases and 4 bases, with 16 bases remaining between them. This CDR3 region has 13 residues. The CDR3 DNA reads as TGCAGCGCCACGTCAGGGGAGGGCACTGAAGCTTTCTTT. This encodes CSATSGEGTEAFF.

The chain couples TRBV6-5 to TRBJ2-1; 8 bases are a match to TRBD2. Germline lookup yields CDR1 MNHEY and CDR2 SVGAGI. The CDR3 totals 15 residues. Trimming removed 6 bases from V and 4 bases from J; junction bases left unmatched: 8. The CDR3 DNA sequence: TGTGCCAGCAGCGGGGGGGGGAATAAGTACAATGAGCAGTTCTTC. It specifies CASSGGGNKYNEQFF.

This chain joins TRBV5-6 and TRBJ1-1, with D perhaps matching TRBD1 (6 bases). This CDR3 is 14 amino acids long. CDR1 and CDR2 from the germline V gene are SGHDT and YYEEEE. Trimming left V 3 bases short and J 1 base short, with 10 bases between. The DNA of the CDR3 is TGTGCCAGCAGCTCCCAGGGGCGGAACACTGAAGCTTTCTTT. This translates into CASSSQGRNTEAFF.

J is TRBJ2-1 and V is TRBV19; D unclear. The V end was cut by 4 bases, the J end by 2 bases, with 12 bases between. The germline gives CDR1 LNHDA, CDR2 SQIVND (reference sequence). This CDR3 comprises 15 residues. CDR3 in DNA: TGTGCCAGTAGTACTGATACTGAGGCCTACAATGAGCAGTTCTTC. It codes for CASSTDTEAYNEQFF.

This chain uses TRBV4-3 with TRBJ1-5, with TRBD1 matching over 7 bases. The CDR3 totals 15 residues. Germline lookup yields CDR1 LGHNA and CDR2 YSLEER. V shed 0 bases, J shed 7 bases, and the junction held 6 bases outside the gene matches. The CDR3 region is CASSQDTAGGQPQHF. The CDR3 nucleotides read TGCGCCAGCAGCCAAGATACGGCAGGGGGACAGCCCCAGCATTTT.

The chain has TRBV5-1 and TRBJ2-7; D ambiguous. In germline, CDR1 is SGHRS, CDR2 YFSETQ. The CDR3 length is 15 residues. Trimming removed 2 bases from V and 4 bases from J, with 16 bases in between. The CDR3 DNA follows: TGCGCCAGCAGCTTAAATCCCCAGGCCTATTACGAGCAGTACTTC. Protein: CASSLNPQAYYEQYF.

The rearrangement uses TRBV5-4 and TRBJ1-2; 7 bases match TRBD1. Looked up from germline, CDR1 is SGHNT and CDR2 is YYREEE (reference sequence). J was trimmed by 2 bases and V by 4 bases; bases with no gene match: 8. The CDR3 is 15 residues long. The CDR3 loop reads CASSPGGQTNYGYTF. Written as DNA, the CDR3 is TGTGCCAGCAGCCCCGGGGGACAGACAAACTATGGCTACACCTTC.

This clone was observed once. The rearrangement links TRBV6-4 to TRBJ1-6, with D tentatively TRBD1 (5 bases). V was clipped by 2 bases and J by 10 bases, with 9 bases between them. This CDR3 has 13 amino acids. In germline, CDR1 is MRHNA, CDR2 SNTAGT. CDR3: CASSDVRGSPLHF. Written as DNA, the CDR3 is TGTGCCAGCAGTGACGTTAGGGGCTCACCCCTCCACTTT.

The genes are TRBV29-1 and TRBJ2-7; D unclear. The CDR3 contains 14 residues. With 0 bases removed from V and 3 bases from J, the gap between germline ends came to 12 bases. CDR1 and CDR2 (germline): SQVTM, ANQGSEA. This CDR3 is CSVEDRSENYEQYF. CDR3 coding DNA: TGCAGCGTTGAAGATCGAAGCGAAAACTACGAGCAGTACTTC.

A note on this clone: The junction and the germline gene differ at one end; a read error may be behind it. The CDR3 bases are TGTGCCGGCAGCCGAGGAGCGGGAAGCACAGATACGCAGTATTTT. Protein: CAGSRGAGSTDTQYF. V and J are TRBV4-2 and TRBJ2-3; the match to TRBD2 covers 7 bases. There are 15 residues in the CDR3. CDR1 is LGHNA and CDR2 is YNFKEQ in the germline V gene.

The chain recombines TRBV9 with TRBJ1-4; maybe TRBD1 (5 bases). V shed 0 bases and J shed 3 bases, with 12 bases lying between them. CDR3 size: 16 residues. Per germline, CDR1 SGDLS and CDR2 YYNGEE. The CDR3 sequence: CASSVDLGEANEKLFF. CDR3 bases: TGTGCCAGCAGCGTAGATTTGGGGGAGGCTAATGAAAAACTGTTTTTT.

This chain links TRBV2 with TRBJ1-1; D gene ambiguous. Trimming removed 6 bases from V and 0 bases from J, with 8 bases in between. CDR3 length equals 13 residues. Germline V lookup: CDR1 SNHLY, CDR2 FYNNEI. The CDR3 DNA follows: TGTGCCAGCAGACAGTACATGAACACTGAAGCTTTCTTT. Translated, it gives CASRQYMNTEAFF.

The chain links TRBV4-3 to TRBJ1-6; TRBD1 is a possible D gene (5 bases). Germline-derived CDR1 and CDR2 are LGHNA and YSLEER. This CDR3 has 16 amino acids. Trimming removed 0 bases at V and 7 bases at J, with 13 bases between. CDR3 in amino acids: CASSQDWGVRNSPLHF. The DNA for the CDR3 is TGCGCCAGCAGCCAAGATTGGGGGGTAAGGAATTCACCCCTCCACTTT.

This rearrangement joins TRBV5-1 to TRBJ1-3; D is undetermined. The germline CDR1 and CDR2 sequences are SGHRS and YFSETQ. V dropped 4 bases and J dropped 0 bases, with 11 bases sitting between them. The CDR3 extends over 15 amino acids. The CDR3 loop is CASSDSRNSGNTIYF. CDR3 nucleotides: TGCGCCAGCAGCGATTCGAGGAACTCTGGAAACACCATATATTTT.

This rearrangement joins TRBV6-1 to TRBJ2-7; D is undetermined. V was trimmed by 3 bases and J by 0 bases, leaving 12 bases between them. CDR1 is MNHNS, CDR2 SASEGT, per germline. The CDR3 length is 15 residues. CDR3 sequence: CASSDYAGSSYEQYF. DNA of the CDR3: TGTGCCAGCAGTGATTACGCAGGTTCCTCCTACGAGCAGTACTTC.